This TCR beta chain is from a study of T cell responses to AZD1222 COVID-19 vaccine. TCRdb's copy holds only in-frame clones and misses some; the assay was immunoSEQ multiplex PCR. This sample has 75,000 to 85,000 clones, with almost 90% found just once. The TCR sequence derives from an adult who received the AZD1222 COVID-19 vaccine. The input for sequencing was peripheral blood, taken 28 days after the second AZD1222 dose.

CDR3 residues: CASSQPQRGDTEAFF. The DNA of the CDR3 is TGCGCCAGCAGCCAGCCCCAGCGCGGGGACACTGAAGCTTTCTTT. The genes are TRBV4-1 and TRBJ1-1, with D unresolved. CDR3 length: 15 residues. V lost 3 bases, J lost 3 bases, and 14 bases lay in between. Germline V CDR1 and CDR2: MGHRA, YSYEKL.